This TCR beta chain was sequenced during a study of CD8+ T cells in alopecia areata (dated by TCRdb to about 2018). About the investigation overall: The study used high-throughput TCRbeta sequencing to examine T cell clonal expansion in alopecia areata, in both the C3H/HeJ mouse model and human patients. TCRbeta CDR3 regions were amplified by immunoSEQ multiplex PCR using 35 Vbeta forward and 13 Jbeta reverse primers. Clonality in the scalp was compared among normal scalp (n=4), patchy alopecia areata scalp (n=8), and alopecia totalis/universalis scalp (n=8). RNA was extracted with the PAXgene miRNA kit for fixed scalp, the miRNeasy kit for PBMCs, and the RNeasy kit for mouse skin. In humans, TCRbeta sequencing was performed on scalp tissue and on sorted CD4+ and CD8+ peripheral blood T cells from healthy controls and from patients with patchy or totalis/universalis alopecia areata. The investigation overall reported the following: Resident alphabeta T cells in normal human skin are also sequenced, complicating scalp TCR repertoire analysis, unlike mouse skin dominated by gammadelta T cells. Lesional scalp, especially in alopecia totalis/universalis, showed higher clonality and more expanded CD8+ clones than normal scalp, suggesting antigenic drive. TCR sequences shared between patients were less clear than in mice, possibly partly because of HLA diversity in the patient population.

The receptor library was made with the immunoSEQ multiplex PCR assay. RNA was extracted from all samples and reverse transcribed into cDNA as template for TCR sequencing. First-strand cDNA was synthesized using SuperScript III with a 2:1 mix of oligo-dT and random hexamers. A synthetic immune receptor repertoire was used to measure amplification bias, and any remaining bias was corrected computationally. The published analysis was carried out like this. Raw reads were preprocessed for error removal, and CDR3 was defined according to IMGT conventions as running from the conserved cysteine to phenylalanine. Clonality was computed as 1 minus the Shannon entropy, with the entropy normalized by log2 of the number of productive unique TCRs. Whether scalp clones were CD4 or CD8 was inferred by matching scalp TCRbeta sequences against CD4 and CD8 repertoires sorted from blood. As stored in TCRdb, this immuneACCESS dataset retains in-frame rearrangements with V and J assigned. A fraction of the clones does not appear; measured against another copy, unresolved V genes explain less than half of the discrepancy, and the remainder lacks a known reason. V and J calls plus clone size are reproduced from that table; the DNA served to infer D and trimming. The sample profile shows about 140,000 clones; roughly 60% of them were found once. The ten top clones hold over 4% of the sample.

This clone was counted between two and nine times. There is no known antigen for this receptor. Base quality data are lacking; no much larger clone is found one base away. The CDR1 and CDR2 encoded by the germline V gene (reference sequence) are MNHNY and SVGAGI. The CDR3 runs 11 amino acids, cysteine and phenylalanine included. This entry keeps only the CDR3 DNA: 33 bases, framed from base 1. V was cut back by 0 bases and J by 9 bases, leaving a gap of 3 bases between them. PBMCs were isolated by density centrifugation and stained for CD3, CD4 and CD8, and CD4+ and CD8+ T cells were sorted on a FACSAria. Unaffected controls provided scalp biopsies and blood samples.

The V gene is TRBV6-6 and the J gene is TRBJ2-1; no D gene can be assigned with confidence. This clonotype was sampled from a human donor in good health. Sequenced sample: CD4+ T cells sorted from blood. The CDR3 reads as follows: CASSYSGEQFF. The DNA sequence is TGTGCCAGCAGTTACTCGGGTGAGCAGTTCTTC.